This TCR beta chain is drawn from a study of PD-L1 blockade in urothelial cancer. About the study: Blood samples had a median of 141,255 T cells.

The repertoire was sequenced with immunoSEQ multiplex PCR; TCRdb's copy has only in-frame clones and lacks some. Seen here are roughly 62,000 clones, about 80% observed once, and the top ten hold roughly 4.5%. The CDR3 runs 15 residues. With 4 bases clipped from V and 4 bases from J, the junction kept 6 bases outside the gene matches. Looked up from germline, CDR1 is MGHRA and CDR2 is YSYEKL. The clonotype was recovered from a man between 65 and 85 years old with urothelial cancer. The chain employs TRBV4-1 and TRBJ1-2; TRBD1 aligns across 10 bases. Sequenced here: PBMCs, sampled around atezolizumab (anti-PD-L1) treatment. The CDR3 spells CASSPRQGAGYGYTF. The CDR3 DNA is TGCGCCAGCAGCCCTAGACAGGGGGCAGGCTATGGCTACACCTTC.